The 12 T cell receptor beta chains presented below share a single source sample, sequenced in a study of cytomegalovirus exposure and HLA in healthy donors. PCR involved 60 Vbeta and 13 Jbeta primers. TCRdb's copy holds only in-frame clones and misses some; the assay was immunoSEQ multiplex PCR. The sample yields 150,000 to 200,000 clones, less than 85% seen once. The sequenced sample was PBMCs. The receptor source for this set is a man aged 35-49 years in good health and CMV-seronegative.

The rearrangement joins TRBV5-6 to TRBJ1-2; no reliable D call. Germline lookup yields CDR1 SGHDT and CDR2 YYEEEE. The CDR3 totals 14 residues. The germline V and J ends were trimmed by 4 bases and 4 bases, with 14 bases remaining between them. The CDR3 sequence is CASSTTRVPYGYTF. CDR3 in DNA: TGTGCCAGCAGCACCACTCGGGTACCCTATGGCTACACCTTC.

The chain links TRBV7-2 to TRBJ2-2; tentative D call: TRBD2 (5 bases). The V end lost 8 bases, the J end lost 5 bases, and 15 bases lay between the germline ends. Germline values: CDR1 SGHTA, CDR2 FQGNSA. This CDR3 is 14 amino acids long. CDR3 sequence reads: CASRKRMETGELFF. The CDR3 bases are TGTGCCAGCCGCAAGCGGATGGAGACCGGGGAGCTGTTTTTT.

This clone was counted once. V is TRBV19 and J is TRBJ1-3, with 8 bases lining up with TRBD1. V dropped 7 bases and J dropped 0; count of bases not matched to a gene: 11. CDR1 and CDR2 from the germline V gene are LNHDA and SQIVND (reference sequence). The CDR3 sequence is 17 residues long. In DNA, the CDR3 is TGTGCCAGTATTGCGGACAGGGCCCTCTTCTCTGGAAACACCATATATTTT. Translation: CASIADRALFSGNTIYF.

The rearrangement links TRBV6-5 to TRBJ2-5; 10 positions agree with TRBD2. CDR1 is MNHEY and CDR2 is SVGAGI in the germline V gene. Trimming took 6 bases from V and 5 from J; bases not matched to a gene: 6. The CDR3 sequence is 14 residues long. This CDR3 is CASRLAGPEETQYF. The CDR3 coding sequence is TGTGCCAGCAGACTAGCGGGGCCAGAGGAGACCCAGTACTTC.

The chain combines TRBV27 with TRBJ2-6; D may be TRBD1 (5 bases). The CDR3 extends over 16 amino acids. Per germline, CDR1 MNHEY and CDR2 SMNVEV (reference sequence). Trimming took 0 bases from V and 4 from J, leaving 10 bases between them. CDR3 in DNA: TGTGCCAGCAGTTTATCGAGTGGGGCCGGGGCCAACGTCCTGACTTTC. It is translated as CASSLSSGAGANVLTF.

The chain couples TRBV7-3 to TRBJ1-1; D is unresolved. CDR1 and CDR2 (germline): SGHTA, FQGTGA. Deletions cut 6 bases from V and 0 bases from J, with 17 bases between. This CDR3 contains 16 residues. This CDR3 is CASSPSMGPLNTEAFF. Here the CDR3 DNA reads TGTGCCAGCAGTCCCTCGATGGGCCCCTTGAACACTGAAGCTTTCTTT.

Turning to this clone: Compared with germline, one end of the junction differs, possibly owing to a read error. The chain has TRBV7-9 and TRBJ1-2, with 7 bases fitting TRBD1. The CDR3 sequence is 12 residues long. From germline, CDR1 is SEHNR and CDR2 FQNEAQ (reference sequence). The CDR3 spells CSSSRDSYGYTF. In DNA, the CDR3 is TGTTCCAGCAGCCGGGACAGCTATGGCTACACCTTC.

This clone showed up just a few times. CDR3: CASSILVGEQYF. The CDR3 DNA follows: TGTGCCAGCAGTATACTAGTGGGCGAGCAGTACTTC. V gene TRBV2 combines with J gene TRBJ2-7; D may be TRBD2 (5 bases). Germline CDR1 SNHLY, CDR2 FYNNEI. This CDR3 has 12 residues. V lost 5 bases, J lost 6 bases, and 11 bases lay in between.

The chain recombines TRBV6-1 with TRBJ1-4, with D possibly TRBD1 on 6 matching bases. Germline CDR1 and CDR2: MNHNS and SASEGT. The CDR3 spans 13 residues. V gave up 5 bases and J gave up 7 bases, with 11 bases separating them. CDR3 in amino acids: CASSPTGFEKLFF. The CDR3 nucleotides read TGTGCCAGCAGTCCCACAGGGTTTGAAAAACTGTTTTTT.

This clone was seen only once. V usage is TRBV19 and J usage is TRBJ1-2; unclear D gene. V dropped 8 bases and J dropped 4 bases, with 11 bases sitting between them. This CDR3 contains 12 residues. Germline-derived CDR1 and CDR2 are LNHDA and SQIVND (reference sequence). This CDR3 is CASSPLSYGYTF. In DNA, the CDR3 is TGTGCCAGTTCCCCGCTTAGCTATGGCTACACCTTC.

The chain couples TRBV7-2 to TRBJ2-7, with D possibly TRBD1 on 6 matching bases. CDR3 length: 14 amino acids. CDR1 SGHTA and CDR2 FQGNSA come from the germline V gene. The V end lost 5 bases, the J end lost 1 base, and 12 bases lay between the germline ends. The CDR3 sequence is CASSGFGQSYEQYF. CDR3 coding DNA: TGTGCCAGCAGCGGTTTCGGACAGTCCTACGAGCAGTACTTC.

This chain joins TRBV4-3 and TRBJ2-5, with 11 bases matching TRBD1. The CDR3 runs to 18 residues. The germline CDR1 and CDR2 sequences are LGHNA and YSLEER. The trim removed 0 bases at V and 5 bases at J, leaving 11 bases unmatched. CDR3 loop: CASSQDVPRTGGVETQYF. CDR3 nucleotides: TGCGCCAGCAGCCAAGATGTCCCCAGGACAGGGGGCGTTGAGACCCAGTACTTC.